This is a list of T cell receptor beta chains from one sample in a study of blood T cell repertoires in COVID-19. Assay: immunoSEQ multiplex PCR; the TCRdb copy retains only in-frame clones and omits some. The sample includes about 250,000 clones, about 87% of them seen just once. Input material: PBMCs or T cells enriched from blood (not recorded which). These receptors were taken from a woman between 50 and 59 years old who had recovered from COVID-19. CDR3s include the opening cysteine and the closing phenylalanine or tryptophan. D genes are given only for firm matches. The size field is filled for only some rows; it gives once, few, many or a size class.

>15|.|TRBV5-1|TRBJ2-2|.
CASSPDRPNTGELFF
TGCGCCAGCAGCCCGGACAGACCGAACACCGGGGAGCTGTTTTTT
>14|.|TRBV28|TRBJ1-2|TRBD1
CASSFDRVDGGYTF
TGTGCCAGCAGTTTTGACAGGGTTGATGGTGGCTACACCTTC
>16|.|TRBV7-6|TRBJ2-7|TRBD2
CASSPYQSGRASEQYF
TGTGCCAGCAGCCCATATCAAAGCGGGAGGGCCTCCGAGCAGTACTTC
>15|.|TRBV5-1|TRBJ2-1|.
CASSLAPGVYNEQFF
TGCGCCAGCAGCTTGGCACCGGGAGTGTACAATGAGCAGTTCTTC
>15|.|TRBV7-9|TRBJ2-1|TRBD1
CASSVDRGSYNEQFF
TGTGCCAGCAGCGTAGACAGGGGTTCCTACAATGAGCAGTTCTTC
>16|.|TRBV19|TRBJ2-7|.
CASSIDGTRISYEQYF
TGTGCCAGTAGTATAGATGGGACACGGATATCCTACGAGCAGTACTTC
>16|.|TRBV5-1|TRBJ2-2|TRBD2
CASSGGTSGNTGELFF
TGCGCCAGCAGCGGGGGGACTAGCGGAAACACCGGGGAGCTGTTTTTT
>12|.|TRBV5-4|TRBJ2-1|TRBD2
CASSFSGTEQFF
TGTGCCAGCAGCTTCAGCGGGACTGAGCAGTTCTTC
>17|.|TRBV9|TRBJ2-2|TRBD2
CASSHRTSGSNTGELFF
TGTGCCAGCAGCCACCGGACTAGCGGGAGCAACACCGGGGAGCTGTTTTTT
>15|once|TRBV5-1|TRBJ2-1|.
CASSSASGPTNEQFF
TGCGCCAGCAGCAGTGCAAGCGGACCGACAAATGAGCAGTTCTTC
>13|.|TRBV5-4|TRBJ2-1|.
CASSLGGANEQFF
TGTGCCAGCAGCTTGGGCGGCGCCAATGAGCAGTTCTTC
>16|.|TRBV5-1|TRBJ1-3|.
CASSFSSGMSGNTIYF
TGCGCCAGCAGCTTCTCTTCAGGGATGTCTGGAAACACCATATATTTT
>12|few|TRBV12-3/TRBV12-4|TRBJ2-5|.
CASSEVRETQYF
TGTGCCAGCAGTGAGGTCCGGGAGACCCAGTACTTC
>14|.|TRBV7-2|TRBJ2-7|.
CASSPGLPPYEQYF
TGTGCCAGCAGCCCGGGACTCCCCCCCTACGAGCAGTACTTC
>17|.|TRBV25-1|TRBJ2-3|.
CASSDWGLALGTDTQYF
TGTGCCAGCAGTGATTGGGGTCTAGCGCTCGGCACAGATACGCAGTATTTT
>15|.|TRBV7-9|TRBJ1-6|TRBD1
CASSSGTGSNSPLHF
TGTGCCAGCAGCTCGGGGACAGGGAGCAATTCACCCCTCCACTTT
>13|.|TRBV10-3|TRBJ1-1|.
CAISGQMNTEAFF
TGTGCCATCAGCGGACAGATGAACACTGAAGCTTTCTTT
>14|.|TRBV6-6|TRBJ1-1|TRBD1
CASSESRTGSTAFF
TGTGCCAGCAGCGAAAGCAGGACAGGGTCTACGGCTTTCTTT
>14|.|TRBV20-1|TRBJ1-2|.
CSASLEVSDYGYTF
TGCAGTGCTAGTCTGGAGGTGAGCGACTATGGCTACACCTTC
>15|.|TRBV9|TRBJ1-5|.
CASSLEGAGNQPQHF
TGTGCCAGCAGCTTGGAAGGAGCCGGCAATCAGCCCCAGCATTTT
>15|.|TRBV7-2|TRBJ2-7|.
CASSLERGSYYEQYF
TGTGCCAGCAGCTTAGAGAGAGGTAGCTACTACGAGCAGTACTTC
>15|once|TRBV5-4|TRBJ2-1|.
CASFGAGSSYNEQFF
TGTGCCAGCTTCGGTGCGGGTAGCTCCTACAATGAGCAGTTCTTC
>19|.|TRBV21-1|TRBJ1-5|.
CASSKPFQGRGPCNQPQHF
TGTGCCAGCAGCAAGCCGTTTCAAGGGAGGGGTCCTTGCAATCAGCCCCAGCATTTT
>13|.|TRBV18|TRBJ1-5|.
CASSPYSNQPQHF
TGTGCCAGCTCCCCTTACAGTAATCAGCCCCAGCATTTT
>15|.|TRBV23-1|TRBJ2-1|.
CASSQIPQGTPTGFF
TGCGCCAGCAGTCAAATACCTCAAGGTACTCCAACGGGGTTCTTC
>12|few|TRBV7-9|TRBJ2-7|TRBD1
CASRQGQGEQYF
TGTGCCAGCAGGCAAGGACAGGGGGAGCAGTACTTC
>14|.|TRBV27|TRBJ1-5|.
CASSSRYSNQPQHF
TGTGCCAGCAGTTCGCGTTATAGCAATCAGCCCCAGCATTTT
>13|.|TRBV3-1/TRBV3-2|TRBJ1-1|.
CASSQESGTEAFF
TGTGCCAGCAGCCAAGAATCAGGGACTGAAGCTTTCTTT
>16|.|TRBV5-1|TRBJ2-1|TRBD2
CASSLRLAGVGNEQFF
TGCGCCAGCAGCCTTAGACTAGCGGGAGTAGGCAATGAGCAGTTCTTC
>13|.|TRBV7-8|TRBJ1-4|.
CASSADVAEKLFF
TGTGCCAGCAGCGCGGATGTGGCTGAAAAACTGTTTTTT
>14|once|TRBV2|TRBJ2-7|TRBD2
CASSEYFSGTSQYF
TGTGCCAGCAGTGAATATTTTAGCGGGACGTCGCAGTACTTC
>14|.|TRBV11-3|TRBJ1-1|.
CASSPGRGNTEAFF
TGTGCCAGCAGCCCGGGTAGGGGGAACACTGAAGCTTTCTTT
>14|.|TRBV4-3|TRBJ2-2|TRBD2
CASRTSGSTGELFF
TGCGCCAGCCGGACTAGCGGGAGCACCGGGGAGCTGTTTTTT
>16|.|TRBV9|TRBJ2-2|.
CASSGPSSANPGELFF
TGTGCCAGCAGCGGACCTTCTAGCGCGAACCCCGGGGAGCTGTTTTTT
>14|few|TRBV5-8|TRBJ2-1|TRBD2
CASSLWGGYNEQFF
TGTGCCAGCAGCTTATGGGGGGGCTACAATGAGCAGTTCTTC
>13|.|TRBV24-1|TRBJ2-5|.
CATSSLLAGAQYF
TGTGCCACCAGTAGTCTACTAGCAGGCGCCCAGTACTTC
>14|few|TRBV5-5|TRBJ1-1|TRBD1
CASSPYRGYTEAFF
TGTGCCAGCAGTCCGTACAGGGGTTACACTGAAGCTTTCTTT
>15|.|TRBV7-3|TRBJ2-6|.
CASSLSYSGANVLTF
TGTGCCAGCAGCTTAAGTTACTCTGGGGCCAACGTCCTGACTTTC
>12|.|TRBV5-6|TRBJ2-1|TRBD2
CASSPGTSGLFF
TGTGCCAGCAGCCCAGGGACTAGCGGGTTGTTCTTC
>15|.|TRBV28|TRBJ2-1|TRBD2
CASSSIAGGPNEQFF
TGTGCCAGCAGTTCGATAGCGGGAGGACCCAATGAGCAGTTCTTC